One sample yielded the 4 T cell receptor beta chains listed below, sequenced in a study of T cells in Graves' hyperthyroidism and ophthalmopathy. RNA transcripts yielded amplified TCR beta CDR3 regions. With the HTBI primer set, the TCR CDR3 went through a first round of RT-PCR. TCRdb called the multiplex PCR reads again in MiXCR, with one record for every CDR3 protein. The repertoire holds about 290,000 distinct CDR3 sequences, with roughly 13% as singletons. The source material was blood. The source of these receptors is a woman aged 40 to 49 with Graves' hyperthyroidism.

The chain combines TRBV27 with TRBJ1-6; TRBD1 aligns across 7 bases. The CDR3 is made up of 16 amino acids. With 4 bases clipped from V and 6 bases from J, the junction kept 9 bases outside the gene matches. In germline, CDR1 is MNHEY, CDR2 SMNVEV (reference sequence). The CDR3 loop is CASSSEQGSLNSPLHF. DNA of the CDR3: TGTGCCAGCAGTTCTGAACAGGGGTCTCTTAATTCACCCCTCCACTTT.

Ten or more counts support this clonotype. The chain has TRBV3-1 and TRBJ1-5; 9 bases are a match to TRBD1. J was trimmed by 0 bases and V by 3 bases; bases with no gene match: 0. The CDR3 contains 15 residues. Per germline, CDR1 LGHDT and CDR2 YNNKEL (reference sequence). In DNA, the CDR3 is TGTGCCAGCAGCCAGGGACAGGGTAGCAATCAGCCCCAGCATTTT. Its protein is CASSQGQGSNQPQHF. Supplemented by reference TRBV3-1 and TRBJ1-5, the full variable domain reads DTAVSQTPKYLVTQMGNDKSIKCEQNLGHDTMYWYKQDSKKFLKIMFSYNNKELIINETVPNRFSPKSPDKAHLNLHINSLELGDSAVYFCASSQGQGSNQPQHFGDGTRLSIL.

In this sample, this clonotype turned up a few times. The V gene is TRBV12-3 or TRBV12-4, the J gene TRBJ2-7; D gene ambiguous. V shed 4 bases and J shed 7 bases, with 8 bases lying between them. The CDR3 contains 11 residues. Here the CDR3 reads CASSSLREQYF. As DNA, the CDR3 is TGTGCCAGCAGTTCGCTGAGGGAGCAGTACTTC.

This clonotype was observed at least ten times. This chain uses TRBV3-1 with TRBJ2-7, with D possibly being TRBD2 (5 bases). The V and J ends lost 4 bases and 0 bases respectively, with 16 bases between them. The CDR3 consists of 16 residues. The germline V gene has CDR1 LGHDT and CDR2 YNNKEL (reference sequence). The CDR3, as DNA: TGTGCCAGCAGCCCAGGTAGGACGGGAAGCTCCTACGAGCAGTACTTC. It is translated as CASSPGRTGSSYEQYF.